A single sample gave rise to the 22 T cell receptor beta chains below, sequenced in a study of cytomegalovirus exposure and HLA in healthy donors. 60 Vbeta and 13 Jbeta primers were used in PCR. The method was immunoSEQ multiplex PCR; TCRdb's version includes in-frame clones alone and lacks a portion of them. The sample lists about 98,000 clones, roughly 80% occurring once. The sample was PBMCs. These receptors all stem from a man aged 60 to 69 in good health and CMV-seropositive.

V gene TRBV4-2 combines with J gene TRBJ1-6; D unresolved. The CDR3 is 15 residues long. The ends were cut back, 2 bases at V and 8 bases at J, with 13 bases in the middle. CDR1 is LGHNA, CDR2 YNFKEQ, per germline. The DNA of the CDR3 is TGTGCCAGCAGCCAATACCAGCCCGGGGATTCACCCCTCCACTTT. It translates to CASSQYQPGDSPLHF.

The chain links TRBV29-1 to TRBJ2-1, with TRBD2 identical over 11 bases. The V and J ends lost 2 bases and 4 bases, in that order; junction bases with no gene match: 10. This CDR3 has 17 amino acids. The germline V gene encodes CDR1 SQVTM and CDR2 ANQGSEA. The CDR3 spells CSVESGTSGLKYNEQFF. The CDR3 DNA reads TGCAGCGTTGAAAGCGGGACTAGCGGACTAAAATACAATGAGCAGTTCTTC.

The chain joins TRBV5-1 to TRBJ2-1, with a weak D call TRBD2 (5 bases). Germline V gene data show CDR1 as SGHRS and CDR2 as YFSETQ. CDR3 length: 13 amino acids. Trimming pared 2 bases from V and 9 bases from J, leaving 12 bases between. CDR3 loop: CASSLRTDFEQFF. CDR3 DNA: TGCGCCAGCAGCTTAAGGACTGACTTTGAGCAGTTCTTC.

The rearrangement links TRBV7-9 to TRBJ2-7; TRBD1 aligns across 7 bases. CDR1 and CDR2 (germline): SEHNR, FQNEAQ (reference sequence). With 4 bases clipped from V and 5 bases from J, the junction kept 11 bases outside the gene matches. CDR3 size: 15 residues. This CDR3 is CASSSRGTEAHEQYF. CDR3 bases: TGTGCCAGCAGCTCCCGAGGGACAGAAGCCCACGAGCAGTACTTC.

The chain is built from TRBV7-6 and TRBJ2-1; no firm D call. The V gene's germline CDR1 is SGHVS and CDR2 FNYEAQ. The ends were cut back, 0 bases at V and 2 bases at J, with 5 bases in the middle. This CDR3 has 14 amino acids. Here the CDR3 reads CASSLAAAYNEQFF. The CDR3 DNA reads TGTGCCAGCAGCTTAGCGGCGGCCTACAATGAGCAGTTCTTC.

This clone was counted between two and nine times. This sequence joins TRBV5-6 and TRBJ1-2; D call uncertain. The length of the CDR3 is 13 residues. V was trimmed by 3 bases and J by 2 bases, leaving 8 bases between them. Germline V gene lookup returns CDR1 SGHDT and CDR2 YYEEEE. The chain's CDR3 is CASSSRQNYGYTF. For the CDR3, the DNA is TGTGCCAGCAGCTCCAGACAAAACTATGGCTACACCTTC.

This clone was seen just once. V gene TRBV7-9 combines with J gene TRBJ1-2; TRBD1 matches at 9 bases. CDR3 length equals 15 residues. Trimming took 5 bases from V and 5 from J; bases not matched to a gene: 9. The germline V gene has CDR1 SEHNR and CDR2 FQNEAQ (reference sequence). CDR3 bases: TGTGCCAGCAGCCCGAGGGGGGACAGGGTATATGGCTACACCTTC. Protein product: CASSPRGDRVYGYTF.

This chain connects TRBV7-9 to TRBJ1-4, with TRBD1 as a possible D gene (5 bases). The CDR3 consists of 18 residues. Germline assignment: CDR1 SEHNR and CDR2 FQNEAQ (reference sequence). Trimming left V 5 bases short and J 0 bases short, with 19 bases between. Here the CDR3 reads CASSKRTPGGATNEKLFF. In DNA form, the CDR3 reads TGTGCCAGCAGCAAACGGACACCCGGGGGTGCAACTAATGAAAAACTGTTTTTT.

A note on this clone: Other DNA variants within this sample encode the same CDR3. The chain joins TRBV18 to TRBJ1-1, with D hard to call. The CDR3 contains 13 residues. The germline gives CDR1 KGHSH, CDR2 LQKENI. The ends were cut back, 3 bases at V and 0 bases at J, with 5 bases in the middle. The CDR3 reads CASSPLMNTEAFF. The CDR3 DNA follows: TGTGCCAGCTCACCTTTAATGAACACTGAAGCTTTCTTT.

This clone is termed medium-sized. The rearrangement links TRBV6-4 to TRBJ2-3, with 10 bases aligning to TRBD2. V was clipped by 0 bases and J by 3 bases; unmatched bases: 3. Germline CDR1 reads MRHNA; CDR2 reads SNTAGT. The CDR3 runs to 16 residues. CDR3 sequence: CASSDSSGGSTDTQYF. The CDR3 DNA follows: TGTGCCAGCAGTGACTCTAGCGGGGGGAGTACAGATACGCAGTATTTT.

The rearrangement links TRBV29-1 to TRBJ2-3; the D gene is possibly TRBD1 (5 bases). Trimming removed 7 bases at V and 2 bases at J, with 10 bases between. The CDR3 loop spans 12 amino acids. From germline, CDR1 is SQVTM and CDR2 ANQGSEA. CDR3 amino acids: CSAQGFTDTQYF. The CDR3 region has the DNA TGCAGCGCCCAGGGATTCACAGATACGCAGTATTTT.

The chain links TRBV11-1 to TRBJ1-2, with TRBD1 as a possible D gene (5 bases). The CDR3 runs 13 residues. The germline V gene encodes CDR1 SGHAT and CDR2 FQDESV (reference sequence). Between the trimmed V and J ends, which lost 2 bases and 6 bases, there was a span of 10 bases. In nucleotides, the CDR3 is TGTGCCAGCAGCTTATGGAAGGGGAATGGCTACACCTTC. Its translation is CASSLWKGNGYTF.

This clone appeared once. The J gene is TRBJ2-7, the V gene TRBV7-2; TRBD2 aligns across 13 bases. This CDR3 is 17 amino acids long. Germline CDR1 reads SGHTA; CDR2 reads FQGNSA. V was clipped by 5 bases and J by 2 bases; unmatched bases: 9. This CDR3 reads CASSQILLAGGPYEQYF. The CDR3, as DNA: TGTGCCAGCAGCCAAATTTTACTAGCGGGGGGGCCCTACGAGCAGTACTTC.

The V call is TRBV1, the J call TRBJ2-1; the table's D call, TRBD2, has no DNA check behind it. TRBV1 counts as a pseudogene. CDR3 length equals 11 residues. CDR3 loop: CTSSQEEGTFF. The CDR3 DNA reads TGCACCAGCAGCCAAGAGGAGGGGACGTTCTTC.

The CDR3 reads CASSQEAGGNTGELFF. Here the CDR3 DNA reads TGTGCCAGCAGCCAAGAGGCAGGGGGCAACACCGGGGAGCTGTTTTTT. V and J are TRBV4-2 and TRBJ2-2; TRBD1 agrees at 8 bases. CDR1 and CDR2 (germline): LGHNA, YNFKEQ. The CDR3 spans 16 residues. J was trimmed by 2 bases and V by 0 bases; bases with no gene match: 2.

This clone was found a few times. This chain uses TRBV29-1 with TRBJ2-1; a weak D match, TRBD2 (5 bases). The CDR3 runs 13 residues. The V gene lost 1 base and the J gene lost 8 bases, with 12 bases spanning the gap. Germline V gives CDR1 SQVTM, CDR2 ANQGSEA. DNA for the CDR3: TGCAGCGTTGAAGGTCTGAGGGTAGATGAGCAGTTCTTC. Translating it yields CSVEGLRVDEQFF.

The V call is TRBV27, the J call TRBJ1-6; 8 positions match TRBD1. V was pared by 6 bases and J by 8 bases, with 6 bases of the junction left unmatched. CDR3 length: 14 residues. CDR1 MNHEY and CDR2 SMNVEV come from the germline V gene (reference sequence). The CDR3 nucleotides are TGTGCCAGCAGCAGGACAGGGATTTATTCACCCCTCCACTTT. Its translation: CASSRTGIYSPLHF.

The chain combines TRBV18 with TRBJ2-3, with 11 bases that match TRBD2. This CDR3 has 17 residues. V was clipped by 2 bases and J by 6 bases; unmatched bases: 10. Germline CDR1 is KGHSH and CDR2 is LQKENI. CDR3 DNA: TGTGCCAGCTCACCATTGACGATAGCGGGGGGGCCTGATACGCAGTATTTT. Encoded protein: CASSPLTIAGGPDTQYF. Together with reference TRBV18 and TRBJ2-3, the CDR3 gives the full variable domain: NAGVMQNPRHLVRRRGQEARLRCSPMKGHSHVYWYRQLPEEGLKFMVYLQKENIIDESGMPKERFSAEFPKEGPSILRIQQVVRGDSAAYFCASSPLTIAGGPDTQYFGPGTRLTVL.

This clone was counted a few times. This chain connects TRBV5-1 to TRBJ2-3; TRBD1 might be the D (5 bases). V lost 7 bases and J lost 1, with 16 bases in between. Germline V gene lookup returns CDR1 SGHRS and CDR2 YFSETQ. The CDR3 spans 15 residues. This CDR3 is CASSTASRGTDTQYF. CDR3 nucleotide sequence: TGCGCCAGCTCGACAGCTTCCCGGGGCACAGATACGCAGTATTTT.

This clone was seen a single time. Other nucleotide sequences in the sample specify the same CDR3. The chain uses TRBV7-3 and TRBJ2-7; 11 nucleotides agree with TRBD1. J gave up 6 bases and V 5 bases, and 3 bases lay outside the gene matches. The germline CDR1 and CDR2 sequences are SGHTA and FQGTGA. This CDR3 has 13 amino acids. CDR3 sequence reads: CASSPGTGGEQYF. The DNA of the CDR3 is TGTGCCAGCAGCCCCGGGACAGGGGGCGAGCAGTACTTC.

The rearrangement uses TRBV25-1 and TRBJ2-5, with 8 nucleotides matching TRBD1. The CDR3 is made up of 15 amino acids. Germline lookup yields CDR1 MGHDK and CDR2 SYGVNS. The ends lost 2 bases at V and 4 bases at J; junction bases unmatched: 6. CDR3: CASSERTGMGETQYF. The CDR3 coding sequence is TGTGCCAGCAGTGAACGGACAGGGATGGGAGAGACCCAGTACTTC.

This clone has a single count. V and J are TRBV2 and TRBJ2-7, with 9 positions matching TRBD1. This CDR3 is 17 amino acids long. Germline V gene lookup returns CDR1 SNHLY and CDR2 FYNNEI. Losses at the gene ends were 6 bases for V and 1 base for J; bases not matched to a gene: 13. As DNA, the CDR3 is TGTGCCAGCAGGGGGGGGGTTCGGACAGGGGTTTCCTACGAGCAGTACTTC. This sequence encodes CASRGGVRTGVSYEQYF. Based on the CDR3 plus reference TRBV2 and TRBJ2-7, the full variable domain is EPEVTQTPSHQVTQMGQEVILRCVPISNHLYFYWYRQILGQKVEFLVSFYNNEISEKSEIFDDQFSVERPDGSNFTLKIRSTKLEDSAMYFCASRGGVRTGVSYEQYFGPGTRLTVT.